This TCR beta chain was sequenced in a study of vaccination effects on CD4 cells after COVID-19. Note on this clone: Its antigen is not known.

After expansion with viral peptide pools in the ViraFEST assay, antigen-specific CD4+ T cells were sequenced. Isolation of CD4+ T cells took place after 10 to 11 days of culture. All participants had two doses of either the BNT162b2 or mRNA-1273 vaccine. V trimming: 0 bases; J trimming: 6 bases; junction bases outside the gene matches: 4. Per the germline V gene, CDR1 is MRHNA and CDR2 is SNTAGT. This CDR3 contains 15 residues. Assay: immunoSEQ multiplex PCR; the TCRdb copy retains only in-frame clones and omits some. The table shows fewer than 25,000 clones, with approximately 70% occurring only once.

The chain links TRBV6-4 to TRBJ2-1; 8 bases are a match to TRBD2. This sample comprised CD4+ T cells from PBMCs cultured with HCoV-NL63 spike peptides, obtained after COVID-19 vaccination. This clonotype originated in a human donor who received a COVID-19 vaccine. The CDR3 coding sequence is TGTGCCAGCAGTGACTCTACGGGAGGGGCCAATGAGCAGTTCTTC. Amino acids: CASSDSTGGANEQFF.